There are a few counts of the clone carrying this TCR beta chain. Antigen unknown. This entry comes from a study of T-cell memory formation after mild COVID-19. Background on the study: In these data, TCR clusters were largely donor specific. Study outcomes and limitations: Pre-infection memory showed some responding clones, and this suggested that cross-reactive memory joined. A balance of CD4 and CD8 characterized clones contracting day 15 to 85, whereas later expanders leaned CD4+. Nothing confirmed that second-wave clones peaking on day 37 were specific for SARS-CoV-2.

TCRdb reprocessed the 5' RACE reads with MiXCR, giving one entry per CDR3 protein. The table records about 110,000 distinct CDR3 sequences, 18% of them present only once. With 4 bases removed from V and 2 bases from J, the gap between germline ends came to 14 bases. Germline-derived CDR1 and CDR2 are LGHNA and YSLEER. The CDR3 loop spans 15 amino acids. The chain has TRBV4-3 and TRBJ1-2; D might be TRBD1 (6 bases). The receptor was derived from a man in his late teens or twenties who had mild COVID-19 (a few samples of this study predate the infection). Cell type and time point are not known. Sequenced: PBMCs or a T cell subset sorted from them (not recorded which). CDR3 protein: CASSRLGTGNYGYTF. CDR3 bases: TGCGCCAGCAGCCGGCTAGGCACAGGGAACTATGGCTACACCTTC.